A selection of T cell receptor beta chains follows, all from one sample in a study of CD8+CD57+ T cells in acquired aplastic anemia. TCRdb reprocessed the reads with MiXCR, giving one entry per CDR3 protein. The sample lists about 130,000 distinct CDR3 sequences, more than 40% seen once, with roughly 2.6% in the top ten. Sequences were obtained from sorted CD4+, CD8+, or CD8+CD57+ T cells (not recorded which) from PBMCs. The receptors were gathered from a human donor in good health, serving as a control. CDR3s include the opening cysteine and the closing phenylalanine or tryptophan. D genes are given only for firm matches. Clone size is given for some rows only: seen once, a few or many times, or a class if the clone is expanded.

abundance: NA; v_gene: TRBV29-1; d_gene: TRBD1; len: 14; j_gene: TRBJ2-3; CDR3nt: TGCAGCGTACACGATACAGGGGGCATAGATACGCAGTATTTT; CDR3aa: CSVHDTGGIDTQYF
abundance: few; v_gene: TRBV10-1; d_gene: TRBD1; len: 14; j_gene: TRBJ2-7; CDR3nt: TGCGCCAGCAGTGAGGCGGGACAGGGGGACGAGCAGTACTTC; CDR3aa: CASSEAGQGDEQYF
abundance: many; v_gene: TRBV4-2; d_gene: TRBD1; len: 18; j_gene: TRBJ2-6; CDR3nt: TGTGCCAGCAGCCACCTTACAGGGGGCGCCTTTGGGGCCAACGTCCTGACTTTC; CDR3aa: CASSHLTGGAFGANVLTF
abundance: NA; v_gene: TRBV15; d_gene: NA; len: 15; j_gene: TRBJ1-2; CDR3nt: TGTGCCACCAGCAGAGAGGGGGACGGGTGGAACGGCTACACCTTC; CDR3aa: CATSREGDGWNGYTF
abundance: NA; v_gene: TRBV7-2; d_gene: NA; len: 14; j_gene: TRBJ2-7; CDR3nt: TGTGCCAGCAGCCAGGCGCGACAGTACTACGAGCAGTACTTC; CDR3aa: CASSQARQYYEQYF
abundance: few; v_gene: TRBV29-1; d_gene: TRBD1; len: 12; j_gene: TRBJ2-7; CDR3nt: TGCAGCGGACGGACAGGGTTATACGAGCAGTACTTC; CDR3aa: CSGRTGLYEQYF
abundance: few; v_gene: TRBV7-6; d_gene: NA; len: 14; j_gene: TRBJ2-5; CDR3nt: TGTGCCAGCAGCTTAGAGCAATCTCAAGAGACCCAGTACTTC; CDR3aa: CASSLEQSQETQYF
abundance: few; v_gene: TRBV29-1; d_gene: NA; len: 15; j_gene: TRBJ1-2; CDR3nt: TGCAGCGTTGAAGACGTTTACCGGCAGGATTATGGCTACACCTTC; CDR3aa: CSVEDVYRQDYGYTF
abundance: NA; v_gene: TRBV29-1; d_gene: NA; len: 11; j_gene: TRBJ1-2; CDR3nt: TGCAGCGTTGTTCGCGGCTGGGGCTACACCTTC; CDR3aa: CSVVRGWGYTF
abundance: NA; v_gene: TRBV7-8; d_gene: TRBD1; len: 14; j_gene: TRBJ2-7; CDR3nt: TGTGCCAGCAGCTTCTCAGGACAGGACTACGAGCAGTACTTC; CDR3aa: CASSFSGQDYEQYF
abundance: many; v_gene: TRBV20-1; d_gene: NA; len: 15; j_gene: TRBJ1-1; CDR3nt: TGCAGTGCTAGTGGGGGGACACGACGGAACACTGAAGCTTTCTTT; CDR3aa: CSASGGTRRNTEAFF
abundance: NA; v_gene: TRBV6-5; d_gene: NA; len: 14; j_gene: TRBJ2-1; CDR3nt: TGTGCCAGCAGTTCTCAGGGGTCCTACAATGAGCAGTTCTTC; CDR3aa: CASSSQGSYNEQFF
abundance: once; v_gene: TRBV20-1; d_gene: NA; len: 14; j_gene: TRBJ2-1; CDR3nt: TGCAGTGCTAGGGACGGGAGAGGAAACAATGAGCAGTCCTTC; CDR3aa: CSARDGRGNNEQSF
abundance: NA; v_gene: TRBV2; d_gene: NA; len: 14; j_gene: TRBJ1-2; CDR3nt: TGTGCCAGCAGTGTATCCGACAGCCCCTATGGCTACACCTTC; CDR3aa: CASSVSDSPYGYTF
abundance: NA; v_gene: TRBV25-1; d_gene: NA; len: 13; j_gene: TRBJ1-2; CDR3nt: TGTGCCAGCAGTGAATCGGCAACCGAAGGCTACACCTTC; CDR3aa: CASSESATEGYTF
abundance: many; v_gene: TRBV7-2; d_gene: NA; len: 15; j_gene: TRBJ2-7; CDR3nt: TGTGCCAGCAGCACCCGGGGGCGGAGCTCCTACGAGCAGTACTTC; CDR3aa: CASSTRGRSSYEQYF
abundance: many; v_gene: TRBV9; d_gene: NA; len: 15; j_gene: TRBJ2-6; CDR3nt: TGTGCCACCGCCCCCGCGGTTTCTGGGGCCAACGTCCTGACTTTC; CDR3aa: CATAPAVSGANVLTF
abundance: many; v_gene: TRBV2; d_gene: NA; len: 15; j_gene: TRBJ2-7; CDR3nt: TGTGCCAGCAGGGGACTTCTAGTAGGGTCCTACGAGCAGTACTTC; CDR3aa: CASRGLLVGSYEQYF
abundance: many; v_gene: TRBV30; d_gene: TRBD1; len: 13; j_gene: TRBJ2-7; CDR3nt: TGTGCCTGGAGTTGGCAGGGGGCGCGCGAGCAGTACTTC; CDR3aa: CAWSWQGAREQYF
abundance: NA; v_gene: TRBV20-1; d_gene: NA; len: 8; j_gene: TRBJ2-1; CDR3nt: TGCAGTGCTAGTAGGGATCTCTTC; CDR3aa: CSASRDLF
abundance: few; v_gene: TRBV4-1; d_gene: NA; len: 17; j_gene: TRBJ2-4; CDR3nt: TGCGCCAGCAGCCAAGATCTGGTCTCTCTAGCCAAAAACATTCAGTACTTC; CDR3aa: CASSQDLVSLAKNIQYF
abundance: NA; v_gene: TRBV20-1; d_gene: TRBD2; len: 19; j_gene: TRBJ2-7; CDR3nt: TGCAGTGCTAGAGGCTCGCTAGGGGCGGGAGGGGCCATAGGTTACGAGCAGTACTTC; CDR3aa: CSARGSLGAGGAIGYEQYF
abundance: many; v_gene: TRBV19; d_gene: TRBD1; len: 13; j_gene: TRBJ1-1; CDR3nt: TGTGCCAGTTCCCAGGGGGCGCGAACTGAAGCTTTCTTT; CDR3aa: CASSQGARTEAFF
abundance: many; v_gene: TRBV30; d_gene: NA; len: 17; j_gene: TRBJ2-7; CDR3nt: TGTGCCTGGACCCTACATCAAACCCGGGACAAGAGACGCGAGCAGTACTTC; CDR3aa: CAWTLHQTRDKRREQYF
abundance: NA; v_gene: TRBV6-2/TRBV6-3; d_gene: NA; len: 14; j_gene: TRBJ1-2; CDR3nt: TGTGCCAGCAGTTACAGGGGGAGGTCTTATGGCTACACCTTC; CDR3aa: CASSYRGRSYGYTF
abundance: many; v_gene: TRBV2; d_gene: TRBD1; len: 11; j_gene: TRBJ2-7; CDR3nt: TGTGCCAGCGGGACAGGGACCGAGCAGTACTTC; CDR3aa: CASGTGTEQYF
abundance: few; v_gene: TRBV20-1; d_gene: TRBD2; len: 13; j_gene: TRBJ2-5; CDR3nt: TGCAGTGCTAGCGGGACTAGCGGAGAGACCCAGTACTTC; CDR3aa: CSASGTSGETQYF
abundance: many; v_gene: TRBV20-1; d_gene: TRBD2; len: 14; j_gene: TRBJ2-3; CDR3nt: TGCAGTGGCCGACTAGCGGGGGGGCCGGGTACGCAGTATTTT; CDR3aa: CSGRLAGGPGTQYF
abundance: many; v_gene: TRBV7-2; d_gene: TRBD1; len: 15; j_gene: TRBJ1-2; CDR3nt: TGTGCCAGCAGCTTAGAAAGGTGGACAGGGGGCCCCTACACCTTC; CDR3aa: CASSLERWTGGPYTF
abundance: NA; v_gene: TRBV7-6; d_gene: NA; len: 13; j_gene: TRBJ2-3; CDR3nt: TGTGCCAGCAGCTTGGGGGTGGGCGATACGCAGTATTTT; CDR3aa: CASSLGVGDTQYF
abundance: many; v_gene: TRBV19; d_gene: NA; len: 14; j_gene: TRBJ1-5; CDR3nt: TGTGCCAGTAGTATAGTGCATACCGATCAGCCCCAGCATTTT; CDR3aa: CASSIVHTDQPQHF
abundance: NA; v_gene: TRBV19; d_gene: NA; len: 14; j_gene: TRBJ1-5; CDR3nt: TGTGCCAGTAGTATAAAAACCAGAGATCAGCCCCAGCATTTT; CDR3aa: CASSIKTRDQPQHF
abundance: many; v_gene: TRBV7-2; d_gene: TRBD2; len: 16; j_gene: TRBJ2-1; CDR3nt: TGTGCCAGCAGCTTAGCCTTCGGGGGGGCCAGTGGTGAGCAGTTCTTC; CDR3aa: CASSLAFGGASGEQFF
abundance: few; v_gene: TRBV10-3; d_gene: NA; len: 12; j_gene: TRBJ2-7; CDR3nt: TGTGCCATCTCGCCGGACCCCTACGAGCAGTACTTC; CDR3aa: CAISPDPYEQYF
abundance: many; v_gene: TRBV11-2; d_gene: NA; len: 15; j_gene: TRBJ1-5; CDR3nt: TGTGCCAGCAGCTTAGATCGGATGGAGAATCAGCCCCAGCATTTT; CDR3aa: CASSLDRMENQPQHF
abundance: NA; v_gene: TRBV19; d_gene: NA; len: 13; j_gene: TRBJ2-3; CDR3nt: TGTGCCAGTACCAGACAGAGCACAGATACGCAGTATTTT; CDR3aa: CASTRQSTDTQYF
abundance: NA; v_gene: TRBV7-2; d_gene: NA; len: 13; j_gene: TRBJ2-7; CDR3nt: TGTGCCAGCAGCCTCCGACGCTCCTACGAGCAGTACTTC; CDR3aa: CASSLRRSYEQYF
abundance: few; v_gene: TRBV29-1; d_gene: TRBD1; len: 19; j_gene: TRBJ1-1; CDR3nt: TGCAGCGTTGCCGGGGGCCCCACTACAGGGGGCCCTCAGAACACTGAAGCTTTCTTT; CDR3aa: CSVAGGPTTGGPQNTEAFF
abundance: NA; v_gene: TRBV11-2; d_gene: TRBD2; len: 18; j_gene: TRBJ2-3; CDR3nt: TGTGCCAGCAGCTCCCGCGGGGCGGGGGGGCGTAGCGCAGATACGCAGTATTTT; CDR3aa: CASSSRGAGGRSADTQYF
abundance: NA; v_gene: TRBV25-1; d_gene: TRBD1; len: 14; j_gene: TRBJ1-2; CDR3nt: TGTGCCAGCAGCTCCCAGGGACAGGGCTATGGCTACACCTTC; CDR3aa: CASSSQGQGYGYTF
abundance: many; v_gene: TRBV6-4; d_gene: TRBD1; len: 15; j_gene: TRBJ1-1; CDR3nt: TGTGCCAGCAGTGACGGGCGACAGGGTGTGGCACAGGCTTTCTTT; CDR3aa: CASSDGRQGVAQAFF
abundance: many; v_gene: TRBV29-1; d_gene: NA; len: 11; j_gene: TRBJ2-7; CDR3nt: TGCAGCGTTGTGGTTTCCTACGAGCAGTACTTC; CDR3aa: CSVVVSYEQYF
abundance: many; v_gene: TRBV4-2; d_gene: NA; len: 19; j_gene: TRBJ2-5; CDR3nt: TGTGCCAGCAGCCAAGAAGGCATTAGGGGAATAGCGGTGCAAGAGACCCAGTACTTC; CDR3aa: CASSQEGIRGIAVQETQYF
abundance: few; v_gene: TRBV6-2/TRBV6-3; d_gene: NA; len: 14; j_gene: TRBJ2-6; CDR3nt: TGTGCCAGCAGTTACAACTCTGGGGCCAACGTCCTGACTTTC; CDR3aa: CASSYNSGANVLTF
abundance: NA; v_gene: TRBV29-1; d_gene: TRBD1; len: 14; j_gene: TRBJ1-1; CDR3nt: TGCAGCGCCGTCCGGGACAGGGGAGGCACTGAAGCTTTCTTT; CDR3aa: CSAVRDRGGTEAFF
abundance: NA; v_gene: TRBV15; d_gene: NA; len: 16; j_gene: TRBJ1-3; CDR3nt: TGTGCCACCAGCAGAGCCCCTCGGGTCATTGGAAACACCATATATTTT; CDR3aa: CATSRAPRVIGNTIYF
abundance: many; v_gene: TRBV7-2; d_gene: NA; len: 16; j_gene: TRBJ2-3; CDR3nt: TGTGCCAGCAGCTTAGTCCTATTGGAACCCACAGATACGCAGTATTTT; CDR3aa: CASSLVLLEPTDTQYF
abundance: NA; v_gene: TRBV29-1; d_gene: NA; len: 15; j_gene: TRBJ1-2; CDR3nt: TGCAGCGTTGAAGTGGTACGGCAAGCTAACTATGGCTACACCTTC; CDR3aa: CSVEVVRQANYGYTF
abundance: many; v_gene: TRBV7-7; d_gene: TRBD2; len: 15; j_gene: TRBJ2-2; CDR3nt: TGTGCCAGCAGTGAAGGGAGGGAGGGCACCGGGGAGCTGTTTTTT; CDR3aa: CASSEGREGTGELFF
abundance: few; v_gene: TRBV15; d_gene: NA; len: 15; j_gene: TRBJ1-6; CDR3nt: TGTGCCACCAGCAGAGAGCGCGGTGGGGATTCACCCCTCCACTTT; CDR3aa: CATSRERGGDSPLHF
abundance: once; v_gene: TRBV20-1; d_gene: NA; len: 12; j_gene: TRBJ2-7; CDR3nt: TGCAGTGCTCCCCTATGGTCAGACGAGCAGTACTTC; CDR3aa: CSAPLWSDEQYF
abundance: NA; v_gene: TRBV11-1; d_gene: NA; len: 14; j_gene: TRBJ2-7; CDR3nt: TGTGCCAGCAGCCCCTCGGAGGGGGGGAACGAGCAGTACTTC; CDR3aa: CASSPSEGGNEQYF
abundance: once; v_gene: TRBV11-1; d_gene: TRBD2; len: 19; j_gene: TRBJ2-1; CDR3nt: TGTGCCAGCAGTCCCCAAAAAAGAATAGCGGGGGGACGGTTCAATGAGCAGTTCTTC; CDR3aa: CASSPQKRIAGGRFNEQFF
abundance: NA; v_gene: TRBV5-4; d_gene: TRBD1; len: 15; j_gene: TRBJ1-1; CDR3nt: TGTGCCAGCAGCACGCAGGGGGCGTTGAACACTGAAGCTTTCTTT; CDR3aa: CASSTQGALNTEAFF
abundance: NA; v_gene: TRBV7-9; d_gene: TRBD1; len: 14; j_gene: TRBJ2-7; CDR3nt: TGTGCCAGCAGCAGTTCGACAGGGGGAGGCGAGCAGTACTTC; CDR3aa: CASSSSTGGGEQYF
abundance: NA; v_gene: TRBV10-1; d_gene: TRBD2; len: 14; j_gene: TRBJ2-7; CDR3nt: TGCGCCACCTCAAGACTAGCGGGAGTAGGGGAGCAGTACTTC; CDR3aa: CATSRLAGVGEQYF
abundance: NA; v_gene: TRBV20-1; d_gene: TRBD2; len: 17; j_gene: TRBJ2-7; CDR3nt: TGCAGTGCTAGAGATCTGAGGGCGGGGGGAACTCCCTACGAGCAGTACTTC; CDR3aa: CSARDLRAGGTPYEQYF
abundance: many; v_gene: TRBV7-7; d_gene: TRBD1; len: 15; j_gene: TRBJ2-2; CDR3nt: TGTGCCAGCAGCCAAGACAGGGCATTGACCGGGGAGCTGTTTTTT; CDR3aa: CASSQDRALTGELFF
abundance: NA; v_gene: TRBV12-5; d_gene: TRBD1; len: 15; j_gene: TRBJ1-1; CDR3nt: TGTGCTAGTGGTTTGGTACGGACAGGGAACACTGAAGCTTTCTTT; CDR3aa: CASGLVRTGNTEAFF